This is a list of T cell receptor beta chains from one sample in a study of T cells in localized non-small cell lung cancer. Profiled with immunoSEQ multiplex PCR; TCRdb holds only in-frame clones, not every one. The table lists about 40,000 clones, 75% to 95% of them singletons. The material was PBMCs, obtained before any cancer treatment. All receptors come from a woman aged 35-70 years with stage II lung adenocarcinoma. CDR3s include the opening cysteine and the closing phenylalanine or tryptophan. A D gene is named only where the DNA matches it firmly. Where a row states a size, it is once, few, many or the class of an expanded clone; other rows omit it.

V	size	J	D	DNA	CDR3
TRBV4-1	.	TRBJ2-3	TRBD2	TGCGCCAGCAGCCAAGAGCGGGGGGCGGCGACAGATACGCAGTATTTT	CASSQERGAATDTQYF
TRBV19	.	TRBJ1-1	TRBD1	TGTGCCAGTAGCCTAAGCCTTGGACAGGGAAACACTGAAGCTTTCTTT	CASSLSLGQGNTEAFF
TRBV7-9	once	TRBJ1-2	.	TGTGCCAGCAGCTTATCAGGACATCTTTATGGCTACACCTTC	CASSLSGHLYGYTF
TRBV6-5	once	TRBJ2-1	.	TGTGCCAGCAGTTCCTACAAAGATCAGTTCTTC	CASSSYKDQFF
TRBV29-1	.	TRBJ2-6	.	TGCAGCGTGGAGCTCACTGGGGCCAACGTCCTGACTTTC	CSVELTGANVLTF
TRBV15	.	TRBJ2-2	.	TGTGCCACCAGCAGAGAAAGAGGGGTTGGGGAGCTGTTTTTT	CATSRERGVGELFF
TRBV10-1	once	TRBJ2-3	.	TGCGCCAGCAGTGACCTCAGGGGCCCGGCAGATACGCAGTATTTT	CASSDLRGPADTQYF
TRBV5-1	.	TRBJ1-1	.	TGCGCCAGCAGCCCCTCCCCCCCTAACACTGAAGCTTTCTTT	CASSPSPPNTEAFF
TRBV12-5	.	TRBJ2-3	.	TGTGCTAGTGGCCATAGAGCAGATACGCAGTATTTT	CASGHRADTQYF
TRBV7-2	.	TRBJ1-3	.	TGTGCCAGCAGCTCCACGAACTCTGGAAACACCATATATTTT	CASSSTNSGNTIYF
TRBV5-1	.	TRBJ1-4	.	TGCGCCAGCAGCTTCGGGAGTAATGAAAAACTGTTTTTT	CASSFGSNEKLFF
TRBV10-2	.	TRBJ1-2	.	TGCGCCAGCGGGAGGGGGGGGCTCGATGGCTACACCTTC	CASGRGGLDGYTF
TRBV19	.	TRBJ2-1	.	TGTGCCAGTAGTATCTCGGGTTACAATGAGCAGTTCTTC	CASSISGYNEQFF
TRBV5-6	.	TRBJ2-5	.	TGTGCCAGCAGCGACTCTGGACGGACAGAGACCCAGTACTTC	CASSDSGRTETQYF
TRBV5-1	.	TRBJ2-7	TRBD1	TGCGCCAGCAGCCCGACAGGGGGCAAAGGGGAGCAGTACTTC	CASSPTGGKGEQYF
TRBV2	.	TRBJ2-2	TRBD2	TGTGCCAGCAGGGGAACTAGCGGGATCAACACCGGGGAGCTGTTTTTT	CASRGTSGINTGELFF
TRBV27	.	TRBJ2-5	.	TGTGCCAGCAGTCCTCGGTCAATGGAGACCCAGTACTTC	CASSPRSMETQYF
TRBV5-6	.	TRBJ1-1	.	TGTGCCAGCAGCTTGGAAAGGTTACGGATGTGGACTGAAGCTTTCTTT	CASSLERLRMWTEAFF
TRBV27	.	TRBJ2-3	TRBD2	TGTGCCAGCAGTCTTCAGCGGGGGTCGCAGTATTTT	CASSLQRGSQYF
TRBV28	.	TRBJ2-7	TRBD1	TGTGCCAGCAGTCCGCAAGAACAGGGGGCCTCCTACGAGCAGTACTTC	CASSPQEQGASYEQYF
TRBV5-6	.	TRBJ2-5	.	TGTGCCAGCAGCTTGTTTTGGGTTTGGGAAGAGACCCAGTACTTC	CASSLFWVWEETQYF
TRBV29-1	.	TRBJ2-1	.	TGCAGCGTTGAATCGTGGACAGCTTACAATGAGCAGTTCTTC	CSVESWTAYNEQFF
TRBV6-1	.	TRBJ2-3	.	TGTGCCAGCAGTGAATTGGGTCTCACAGATACGCAGTATTTT	CASSELGLTDTQYF
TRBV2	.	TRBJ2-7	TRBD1	TGTGCCAGCAGGCCCGGACAGGGGGCCTACGAGCAGTACTTC	CASRPGQGAYEQYF
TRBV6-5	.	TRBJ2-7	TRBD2	TGTGCCAGCAGTATGGGACTAGCGGGATACGAGCAGTACTTC	CASSMGLAGYEQYF
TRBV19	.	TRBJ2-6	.	TGTGCCAGCTGTCTCTCTGGGGCCAACGTCCTGACTTTC	CASCLSGANVLTF
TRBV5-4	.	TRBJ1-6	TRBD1	TGTGCCAGCAGCTTCCGAGGCAGGGGGAATTCACCCCTCCACTTT	CASSFRGRGNSPLHF
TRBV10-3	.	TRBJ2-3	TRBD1	TGTGCCATCAGTGGGTTCGGACAGGAATCGTCTAGCACAGATACGCAGTATTTT	CAISGFGQESSSTDTQYF
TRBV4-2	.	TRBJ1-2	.	TGTGCCAGCAGCCAATCCTCAGGACGGGCGGCCTACTATGGCTACACCTTC	CASSQSSGRAAYYGYTF
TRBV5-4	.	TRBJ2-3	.	TGTGCCAGCAGCTTGGAAGGCGGGGCTGATACGCAGTATTTT	CASSLEGGADTQYF
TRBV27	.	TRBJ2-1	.	TGTGCCAGCAGTCCATATCGAGGGGGTGAGCAGTTCTTC	CASSPYRGGEQFF
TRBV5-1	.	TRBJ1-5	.	TGCGCCAGCAGCTTTAGTTCAGATTCAGGGAGTAATCAGCCCCAGCATTTT	CASSFSSDSGSNQPQHF
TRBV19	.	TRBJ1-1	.	TGTGCCAGTAGTAGAGTGAGGGGAAGCACTGAAGCTTTCTTT	CASSRVRGSTEAFF
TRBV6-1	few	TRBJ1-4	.	TGTGCCAGCAGTGAACCCACACTCCCAGGGGAACTGTTTTTT	CASSEPTLPGELFF
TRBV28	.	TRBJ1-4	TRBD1	TGTGCCAGCAGTTTATGGACAGGGGGCATCCAGTTTTTT	CASSLWTGGIQFF
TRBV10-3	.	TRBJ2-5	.	TGTGCCATCAGTGGTGGGGGTTTGGAGACCCAGTACTTC	CAISGGGLETQYF
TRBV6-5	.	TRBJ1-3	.	TGTGCCAGCAGTCTAGGACGGGTCTCTGGAAACACCATATATTTT	CASSLGRVSGNTIYF
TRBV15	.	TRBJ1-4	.	TGTGCCACCAGCAGAGATCGGCCAGGACGAACTAATGAAAAACTGTTTTTT	CATSRDRPGRTNEKLFF
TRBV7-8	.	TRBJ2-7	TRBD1	TGTGCCAGCAGCAACCGGGACAGGGCCTACGAGCAGTACTTC	CASSNRDRAYEQYF
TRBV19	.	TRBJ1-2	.	TGTGCCAGTAGTATGGCGGGGGGAGCTAACTATGGCTACACCTTC	CASSMAGGANYGYTF